Listed below are T cell receptor beta chains from one sample, sequenced in a study of T cell responses to AZD1222 COVID-19 vaccine. Assay: immunoSEQ multiplex PCR; the TCRdb copy retains only in-frame clones and omits some. Of approximately 80,000 clones in the sample, 70% to 90% were seen once. The sequenced sample was peripheral blood, obtained 28 days after the second AZD1222 dose. The source of these receptors is an adult who received the AZD1222 COVID-19 vaccine. Each CDR3 is given without its conserved first and last residue. The size entry is marked missing in some rows and otherwise reads once, few, many or a size class.

j_call,clone_size,v_call,cdr3_aa
TRBJ1-3,.,TRBV5-8,ASSLGLTISSGNTIY
TRBJ2-7,.,TRBV12-3/TRBV12-4,ASSLQDYEQY
TRBJ1-4,.,TRBV5-1,ASSLDSSNEKLF
TRBJ2-3,.,TRBV9,ASSGSWTSGRADTQY
TRBJ2-2,.,TRBV19,ASSRQDRGNTGELF
TRBJ1-2,.,TRBV9,ASSHLMGGSNYGYT
TRBJ2-7,.,TRBV12-3/TRBV12-4,ASSFSGGDEQY
TRBJ1-5,.,TRBV5-1,ASSPGGGNNQPQH
TRBJ2-7,.,TRBV5-1,ASSAGQFYEQY
TRBJ2-2,.,TRBV19,ASKPGSFRDTGELF
TRBJ2-1,once,TRBV5-1,ASSLAGGEYNEQF
TRBJ1-5,once,TRBV27,ASSSRGPYMTQH
TRBJ1-2,.,TRBV7-9,ASSPAVTTPNYGYT
TRBJ2-4,.,TRBV6-5,ASSYGEGLNIQY
TRBJ1-2,.,TRBV5-4,ASRSLGNGYT
TRBJ2-7,.,TRBV19,ASSRSRGIEEQY
TRBJ1-5,.,TRBV2,ASRGQGASNQPQH
TRBJ2-1,once,TRBV21-1,ASSPTVAFYNEQF
TRBJ2-7,.,TRBV15,ATSRDWGPRSYEQY
TRBJ2-7,few,TRBV6-1,ASSEAGRDEQY
TRBJ2-2,.,TRBV7-9,ASSLTDPDTGELF
TRBJ2-3,.,TRBV6-6,ASSKDRGQDTQY
TRBJ1-2,once,TRBV6-6,ASSDTGTASYGYT
TRBJ1-3,.,TRBV28,ASGRDRAGNTIY
TRBJ1-1,few,TRBV7-9,ASSFGQMNTEAF
TRBJ1-4,.,TRBV27,ASSPRGVSSTNEKLF
TRBJ1-1,.,TRBV2,ASSAGRGMGAF
TRBJ2-5,.,TRBV7-7,ASSSSGRGETQY
TRBJ2-2,few,TRBV5-1,ASSPFREDGELF
TRBJ1-6,.,TRBV19,ASSSRNSYNSPLH
TRBJ2-3,.,TRBV7-2,ASRLLAGADTQY
TRBJ2-5,.,TRBV20-1,SASVGQGETQY
TRBJ1-6,.,TRBV28,ASSLSYNSPLH
TRBJ1-2,.,TRBV3-1/TRBV3-2,ASSHKSSRVGYGYT
TRBJ2-5,.,TRBV19,ASSRPAGDQETQY
TRBJ1-1,.,TRBV5-4,ASSPEKLYRLNTEAF
TRBJ1-2,.,TRBV9,ASSVGGRTGYGYT
TRBJ1-2,.,TRBV19,ASSRNRGHGYT
TRBJ2-7,.,TRBV27,ASSLSAATYEQY
TRBJ2-7,.,TRBV28,ASSFLGLYEQY
TRBJ2-2,.,TRBV9,ASSPRTSGTGELF
TRBJ1-4,.,TRBV28,ASRGGGGRTNEKLF
TRBJ2-3,few,TRBV6-1,ASSVDFIGGGTDTQY
TRBJ2-5,once,TRBV20-1,SASHRDRETQY